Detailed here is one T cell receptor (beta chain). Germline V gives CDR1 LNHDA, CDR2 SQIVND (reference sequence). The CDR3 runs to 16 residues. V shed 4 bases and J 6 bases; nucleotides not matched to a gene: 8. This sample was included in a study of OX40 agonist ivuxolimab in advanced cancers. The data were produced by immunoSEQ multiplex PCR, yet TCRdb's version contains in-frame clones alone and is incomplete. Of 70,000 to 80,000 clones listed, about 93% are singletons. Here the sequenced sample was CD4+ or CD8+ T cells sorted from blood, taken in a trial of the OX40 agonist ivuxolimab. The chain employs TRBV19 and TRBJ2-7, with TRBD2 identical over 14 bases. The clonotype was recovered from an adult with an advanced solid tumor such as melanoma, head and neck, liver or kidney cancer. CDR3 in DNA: TGTGCCAGTAGTACGGGGGGGACTAGCGGGAGAGGCGAGCAGTACTTC. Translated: CASSTGGTSGRGEQYF.